Below, 13 T cell receptor beta chains from the same sample are listed, as sequenced in a study of control samples from healthy donors and cancer patients. Data came from immunoSEQ multiplex PCR; TCRdb stores just in-frame clones and leaves some out. The data show fewer than 500,000 clones, 90% seen once. The sample comprised PBMCs. The receptors here all came from a middle-aged man with head and neck cancer.

V usage is TRBV7-2 and J usage is TRBJ1-4; tentatively, D is TRBD1 (5 bases). Germline values: CDR1 SGHTA, CDR2 FQGNSA. This CDR3 contains 15 residues. V lost 5 bases, J lost 8 bases, and 18 bases lay in between. The CDR3 DNA sequence: TGTGCCAGCAGCCCTCGAGTGGCTGGGGGAGAAAAACTGTTTTTT. Protein: CASSPRVAGGEKLFF. Full variable domain (outside the CDR3, taken from reference TRBV7-2 and TRBJ1-4): GAGVSQSPSNKVTEKGKDVELRCDPISGHTALYWYRQSLGQGLEFLIYFQGNSAPDKSGLPSDRFSAERTGGSVSTLTIQRTQQEDSAVYLCASSPRVAGGEKLFFGSGTQLSVL.

The chain recombines TRBV9 with TRBJ2-1; 9 bases fit TRBD1. The V gene end was trimmed by 3 bases and the J gene end by 8 bases; junction bases not matched to a gene: 6. CDR3 length equals 14 residues. Per germline, CDR1 SGDLS and CDR2 YYNGEE. CDR3: CASSARDRAHEQFF. As DNA, the CDR3 is TGTGCCAGCAGCGCCCGGGACAGGGCCCATGAGCAGTTCTTC.

This sequence joins TRBV6-4 and TRBJ1-2, with D uncertain. Germline V gives CDR1 MRHNA, CDR2 SNTAGT. The CDR3 runs 17 residues. V shed 6 bases and J shed 0 bases, with 20 bases lying between them. The CDR3 loop is CASSPWAFEVPNYGYTF. Written as DNA, the CDR3 is TGTGCCAGCAGCCCCTGGGCCTTCGAAGTCCCTAACTATGGCTACACCTTC.

V is TRBV3-1 (or the pseudogene TRBV3-2) and J is TRBJ1-5; no firm D call. Germline V lookup: CDR1 LGHDT, CDR2 YNNKEL (reference sequence). Trimming pared 0 bases from V and 0 bases from J, leaving 9 bases between. The CDR3 is 16 residues long. Written as DNA, the CDR3 is TGTGCCAGCAGCCAAGATTTAGGTCTTAGCAATCAGCCCCAGCATTTT. It specifies CASSQDLGLSNQPQHF.

V and J are TRBV5-4 and TRBJ1-2; no firm D call. Trimming removed 0 bases from V and 4 bases from J, with 13 bases in between. Germline V lookup: CDR1 SGHNT, CDR2 YYREEE (reference sequence). CDR3 size: 15 residues. The CDR3 region has the DNA TGTGCCAGCAGCTTGGGAGTAGAACAGTCCTATGGCTACACCTTC. This gives the protein CASSLGVEQSYGYTF.

The chain recombines TRBV7-9 with TRBJ2-3, with 11 bases that match TRBD2. Per germline, CDR1 SEHNR and CDR2 FQNEAQ (reference sequence). This CDR3 region has 16 residues. Trimming took 5 bases from V and 4 from J; bases not matched to a gene: 8. CDR3 loop: CASSVPGLAVPDTQYF. CDR3 nucleotide sequence: TGTGCCAGCAGCGTGCCGGGACTAGCGGTCCCAGATACGCAGTATTTT.

This rearrangement joins TRBV19 to TRBJ2-7; 7 nucleotides agree with TRBD1. With V trimmed by 2 bases and J by 3 bases, 4 bases remained unmatched. The CDR3 covers 14 residues. Germline V CDR1 and CDR2: LNHDA, SQIVND (reference sequence). The CDR3 DNA sequence: TGTGCCAGTAGTATACGACAGGGTGGCTACGAGCAGTACTTC. Protein sequence: CASSIRQGGYEQYF.

The chain couples TRBV29-1 to TRBJ2-3, with 11 bases matching TRBD1. CDR1 SQVTM and CDR2 ANQGSEA come from the germline V gene. With 6 bases clipped from V and 14 bases from J, the junction kept 16 bases outside the gene matches. The CDR3 has 14 amino acids. The CDR3 DNA reads TGCAGCGTCGCTACTTGGGACAGGGGGTCCCGGTGGTATTTT. Translation gives CSVATWDRGSRWYF.

As concerns this clone: One end of the junction fails to match germline, which may point to a read error. This sequence joins TRBV15 and TRBJ2-7; maybe TRBD2 (6 bases). Germline CDR1 LNHNV, CDR2 YYDKDF (reference sequence). There are 15 residues in the CDR3. CDR3 region: CATSVSRLVSYEQCF. In DNA form, the CDR3 reads TGTGCCACCAGCGTCTCCCGACTAGTTTCCTACGAGCAGTGCTTC.

The chain employs TRBV5-1 and TRBJ1-1; the D gene is possibly TRBD1 (5 bases). V lost 5 bases, J lost 1 base, and 18 bases lay in between. From germline, CDR1 is SGHRS and CDR2 YFSETQ. The CDR3 runs to 16 residues. CDR3 in amino acids: CASSYWSGTGNTEAFF. The DNA of the CDR3 is TGCGCCAGCAGTTATTGGAGTGGGACGGGGAACACTGAAGCTTTCTTT.

This chain joins TRBV30 and TRBJ2-2; D remains ambiguous. The CDR3 spans 13 residues. The germline gives CDR1 GTSNPN, CDR2 SVGIG (reference sequence). Trimming removed 8 bases at V and 4 bases at J, with 14 bases between. The CDR3 DNA reads as TGTGCCGGTCCAAGGAGACTCACCGGGGAGCTGTTTTTT. This translates into CAGPRRLTGELFF.

The V and J genes are TRBV3-1 (or the pseudogene TRBV3-2) and TRBJ2-2; TRBD2 matches 8 bases. The CDR3 has 13 amino acids. In germline, CDR1 is LGHDT, CDR2 YNNKEL (reference sequence). The ends lost 6 bases at V and 5 bases at J; junction bases unmatched: 2. CDR3 DNA: TGTGCCAGCAGGCCTAGCGGGACCGGGGAGCTGTTTTTT. This encodes CASRPSGTGELFF.

DNA of the CDR3: TGCGCCAGCAGCTTGGACGGCTTCACTGAAGCTTTCTTT. Translation gives CASSLDGFTEAFF. The chain is built from TRBV5-1 and TRBJ1-1; D is uncertain. CDR1 and CDR2 (germline): SGHRS, YFSETQ. V was pared by 0 bases and J by 4 bases, with 7 bases between. CDR3 length: 13 amino acids.